The 2 T cell receptor beta chains presented below share a single source sample, sequenced in a study of early T cells in non-severe SARS-CoV-2 infection. MiXCR, applied by TCRdb to the 5' RACE reads, yields one record per CDR3 protein. The repertoire holds approximately 60,000 distinct CDR3 sequences, with approximately 13% as singletons. Sequences were obtained from whole blood. The receptors come from an adult who was a healthcare worker with PCR-confirmed SARS-CoV-2 infection or an uninfected control (not recorded which).

The sample holds many counts of this clonotype. The rearrangement uses TRBV11-2 and TRBJ2-1; no firm D call. V was clipped by 3 bases and J by 7 bases, with 7 bases between them. In germline, CDR1 is SGHAT, CDR2 FQNNGV. The CDR3 runs 12 residues. The CDR3 loop is CASSFWGNEQFF. Written as DNA, the CDR3 is TGTGCCAGCAGCTTTTGGGGAAATGAGCAGTTCTTC.

This chain connects TRBV10-2 to TRBJ1-1; 7 nucleotides match TRBD1. The CDR3 runs 14 residues. Germline-derived CDR1 and CDR2 are WSHSY and SAAADI. V lost 5 bases and J lost 3; bases outside the gene matches: 6. CDR3 DNA: TGCGCCAGCAGTAGACAGGGCCCCCACACTGAAGCTTTCTTT. Translated: CASSRQGPHTEAFF.